This TCR beta chain was recorded in a study of control samples from healthy donors and cancer patients. Using immunoSEQ multiplex PCR, the repertoire was profiled, and TCRdb retains in-frame clones only, with some absent. The sample lists 150,000 to 200,000 clones; approximately 90% were seen once. The receptor comes from a man aged 30 to 39 in good health. The sequenced sample consisted of blood.

CDR3 DNA sequence: TGTGCCAGCAGTTGGGGGACTAACGGGAGAGCGCAGTATTTT. Amino acids: CASSWGTNGRAQYF. This chain links TRBV27 with TRBJ2-3; TRBD2 aligns across 7 bases. CDR1 MNHEY and CDR2 SMNVEV come from the germline V gene (reference sequence). This CDR3 has 14 amino acids. Trimming cost V 4 bases and J 10 bases; bases outside gene matches: 11.